One sample yielded the 13 T cell receptor beta chains listed below, sequenced in a study of regulatory T cells in long-lasting Graves disease. Both iRepertoire HTBI primers and Arm-PCR of CDR3 regions were used to build the TCR beta libraries. TCRdb re-called the multiplex PCR reads through MiXCR, storing one row per CDR3 protein. Among around 460,000 distinct CDR3 sequences listed, approximately 23% were seen once. The sample's time point: persistent/refractory GD, antithyroid drugs over 5 years with positive TRAb. After RNA was extracted from PBMCs, the TCR library was made from it. Sequences were derived from peripheral blood mononuclear cells (PBMCs), sampled when the disease was refractory, from a patient treated with antithyroid drugs. The receptors shown here come from a female donor with Graves disease.

V is TRBV5-1 and J is TRBJ2-2, with a tentative D call TRBD1 (6 bases). V was clipped by 0 bases and J by 0 bases, with 6 bases between them. Germline V gene sequence: CDR1 SGHRS, CDR2 YFSETQ. The CDR3 totals 15 residues. The CDR3 loop is CASSLDRANTGELFF. CDR3 coding DNA: TGCGCCAGCAGCTTGGACAGGGCGAACACCGGGGAGCTGTTTTTT.

This clonotype was observed at least ten times. The J gene is TRBJ2-7, the V gene TRBV7-3, with TRBD1 as a possible D gene (5 bases). The CDR3 is made up of 15 amino acids. The V end lost 3 bases, the J end lost 7 bases, and 19 bases lay between the germline ends. Looked up from germline, CDR1 is SGHTA and CDR2 is FQGTGA. CDR3 sequence reads: CASSFGALNPWEQYF. The DNA for the CDR3 is TGTGCCAGCAGCTTTGGGGCATTGAACCCCTGGGAGCAGTACTTC.

The J gene is TRBJ2-7, the V gene TRBV29-1; 9 bases line up with TRBD1. V was pared by 2 bases and J by 4 bases, with 12 bases of the junction left unmatched. Germline V gene data show CDR1 as SQVTM and CDR2 as ANQGSEA. This CDR3 has 16 residues. The CDR3 sequence: CSVEPISRDREYEQYF. The DNA for the CDR3 is TGCAGCGTTGAACCAATTTCCCGGGACAGGGAGTACGAGCAGTACTTC.

This chain uses TRBV28 with TRBJ2-3; 9 nucleotides align to TRBD1. Germline lookup yields CDR1 MDHEN and CDR2 SYDVKM. The length of the CDR3 is 15 residues. Trimming at V came to 6 bases and at J to 2 bases, leaving 6 bases not matched to a gene. The CDR3 DNA reads as TGTGCCAGCAGCCCCACAGGGGGCCACACAGATACGCAGTATTTT. Protein sequence: CASSPTGGHTDTQYF.

V usage is TRBV7-9 and J usage is TRBJ2-5; 11 bases match TRBD2. Germline lookup yields CDR1 SEHNR and CDR2 FQNEAQ (reference sequence). J gave up 5 bases and V 6 bases, and 5 bases lay outside the gene matches. CDR3 length equals 14 residues. CDR3 residues: CASRWTSGYETQYF. The CDR3 nucleotides are TGTGCCAGCAGGTGGACTAGCGGGTACGAGACCCAGTACTTC.

There are many counts of this clonotype. This chain links TRBV28 with TRBJ2-7; D possibly corresponds to TRBD1 (6 bases). CDR1 MDHEN and CDR2 SYDVKM come from the germline V gene. V was pared by 2 bases and J by 5 bases, with 16 bases between. This CDR3 comprises 15 residues. The DNA of the CDR3 is TGTGCCAGCAGTTTACGCAGGGGTCTTGGCCACGAGCAGTACTTC. It translates to CASSLRRGLGHEQYF.

This clonotype was counted ten times or more. The V gene is TRBV28, the J gene TRBJ1-5, with 8 bases aligning to TRBD1. Germline V gives CDR1 MDHEN, CDR2 SYDVKM. After removal of 10 bases from V and 2 bases from J, the junction contained 16 bases not matched to a gene. The CDR3 extends over 17 amino acids. The CDR3 DNA sequence: TGTGCCACCTGGGTGGCAGGGGGCAACGCAGGCAATCAGCCCCAGCATTTT. Its translation: CATWVAGGNAGNQPQHF.

This clonotype was found many times. The J gene is TRBJ2-4, the V gene TRBV28; D remains ambiguous. Germline CDR1 reads MDHEN; CDR2 reads SYDVKM. The CDR3 is made up of 15 amino acids. V lost 3 bases to trimming and J lost 3 bases, with 12 bases between them. CDR3 bases: TGTGCCAGCAGTTTTAACTCCTATAGCAAAAACATTCAGTACTTC. Translated, it gives CASSFNSYSKNIQYF. Drawing the rest from reference TRBV28 and TRBJ2-4, the complete variable domain is DVKVTQSSRYLVKRTGEKVFLECVQDMDHENMFWYRQDPGLGLRLIYFSYDVKMKEKGDIPEGYSVSREKKERFSLILESASTNQTSMYLCASSFNSYSKNIQYFGAGTRLSVL.

Many counts were recorded for this clonotype. The J gene is TRBJ2-5, the V gene TRBV12-3 or TRBV12-4; weak D call: TRBD1 (5 bases). The V end lost 5 bases, the J end lost 0 bases, and 7 bases lay between the germline ends. This CDR3 comprises 13 residues. CDR3 DNA: TGTGCCAGCAGTCTCAGGGACCAAGAGACCCAGTACTTC. It is translated as CASSLRDQETQYF.

This clonotype has at least ten counts. This chain uses TRBV7-9 with TRBJ1-1; no definite D call. Per germline, CDR1 SEHNR and CDR2 FQNEAQ (reference sequence). The CDR3 covers 15 residues. V shed 1 base and J shed 1 base, with 10 bases lying between them. The CDR3 DNA sequence: TGTGCCAGCAGCTTAGACGCGTGGCAGAACACTGAAGCTTTCTTT. Its protein product is CASSLDAWQNTEAFF.

Comments on this clonotype: With a much larger clone just one base away, this may be a read error. This sequence joins TRBV5-1 and TRBJ1-1, with 10 bases lining up with TRBD1. There are 15 residues in the CDR3. Germline V gives CDR1 SGHRS, CDR2 YFSETQ. CDR3 protein: CASSRGQGVYTEASF. The CDR3 region has the DNA TGCGCCAGCAGCCGTGGACAGGGGGTGTACACTGAAGCTTCCTTT.

The sample holds many counts of this clonotype. The chain joins TRBV28 to TRBJ1-2, with TRBD1 matching 8 bases. Germline V CDR1 and CDR2: MDHEN, SYDVKM. The CDR3 has 14 amino acids. V gave up 9 bases and J gave up 4 bases; unmatched junction bases: 10. The CDR3 is CASITTGVGYGYTF. Here the CDR3 DNA reads TGTGCCAGTATCACGACAGGGGTCGGCTATGGCTACACCTTC.

This clonotype was recorded a few times. The chain couples TRBV5-1 to TRBJ1-6; 8 bases are a match to TRBD1. V lost 7 bases, J lost 5 bases, and 8 bases stayed unmatched. The CDR3 runs 15 residues. Per germline, CDR1 SGHRS and CDR2 YFSETQ. The CDR3 loop reads CASGSSTGDNSPLHF. The CDR3 DNA reads TGCGCCAGCGGATCTTCGACAGGGGATAATTCACCCCTCCACTTT.